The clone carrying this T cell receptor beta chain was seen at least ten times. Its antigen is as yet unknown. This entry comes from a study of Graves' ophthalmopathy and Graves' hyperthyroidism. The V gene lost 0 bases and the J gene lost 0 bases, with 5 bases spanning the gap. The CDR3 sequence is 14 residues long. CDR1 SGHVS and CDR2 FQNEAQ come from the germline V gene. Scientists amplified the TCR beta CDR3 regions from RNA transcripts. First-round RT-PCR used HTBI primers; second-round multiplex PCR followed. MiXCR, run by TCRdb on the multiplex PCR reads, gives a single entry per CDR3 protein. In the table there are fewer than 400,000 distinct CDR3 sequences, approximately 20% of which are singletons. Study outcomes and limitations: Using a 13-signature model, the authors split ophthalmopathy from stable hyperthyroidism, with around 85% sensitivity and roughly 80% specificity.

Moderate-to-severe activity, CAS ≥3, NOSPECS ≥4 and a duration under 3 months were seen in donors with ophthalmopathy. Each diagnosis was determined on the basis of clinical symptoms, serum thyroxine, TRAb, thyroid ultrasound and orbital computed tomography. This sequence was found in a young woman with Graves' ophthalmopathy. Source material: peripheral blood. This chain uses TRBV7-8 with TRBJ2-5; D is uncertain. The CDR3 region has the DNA TGTGCCAGCAGCTTAGCTAGACACCAAGAGACCCAGTACTTC. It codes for CASSLARHQETQYF.